This T cell receptor beta chain came from a study of blood T cell repertoires in COVID-19. Assay used: immunoSEQ multiplex PCR; TCRdb lists only in-frame clones, some missing. The sample includes some 95,000 clones, approximately 90% of them seen just once. Sequencing input: peripheral blood. This clonotype originated in a human donor with active COVID-19. The donor label of this sample is uncertain.

CDR3 residues: CASSTDKSRNQPQHF. The CDR3 coding sequence is TGTGCCAGTAGTACGGACAAGTCCCGCAATCAGCCCCAGCATTTT. The J gene is TRBJ1-5, the V gene TRBV19; a possible D gene is TRBD1 (5 bases). Germline lookup yields CDR1 LNHDA and CDR2 SQIVND (reference sequence). The ends were cut back, 4 bases at V and 2 bases at J, with 12 bases in the middle. This CDR3 spans 15 amino acids.